These 9 T cell receptor beta chains originate from one sample sequenced in a study of blood T cell repertoires in COVID-19. Some clones are missing from TCRdb's copy, which holds only in-frame ones; the method was immunoSEQ multiplex PCR. The repertoire holds approximately 90,000 clones, with around 80% as singletons. Material for sequencing was peripheral blood. These receptors all come from a human donor in a cohort sampled during active COVID-19.

The V call is TRBV11-2, the J call TRBJ2-1; D remains ambiguous. The ends were cut back, 1 base at V and 4 bases at J, with 14 bases in the middle. This CDR3 is built from 16 residues. Germline V gene data show CDR1 as SGHAT and CDR2 as FQNNGV. The CDR3 loop reads CASSLGHSSRYNEQFF. Here the CDR3 DNA reads TGTGCCAGCAGCTTAGGACATTCTTCCCGGTACAATGAGCAGTTCTTC.

The gene calls are TRBV14 and TRBJ2-7; 9 bases match TRBD2. Germline loops: CDR1 SGHDN, CDR2 FVKESK. Unmatched junction bases numbered 9, after V lost 0 bases and J lost 6 bases. The CDR3 length is 16 residues. The CDR3 region has the DNA TGTGCCAGCAGCCAAGATCCCGGCGGGAGGGCCGGCGAGCAGTACTTC. This codes for CASSQDPGGRAGEQYF. Looking up the rest from reference TRBV14 and TRBJ2-7 gives the full variable domain: EAGVTQFPSHSVIEKGQTVTLRCDPISGHDNLYWYRRVMGKEIKFLLHFVKESKQDESGMPNNRFLAERTGGTYSTLKVQPAELEDSGVYFCASSQDPGGRAGEQYFGPGTRLTVT.

This clone was recorded many times. The rearrangement uses TRBV25-1 and TRBJ2-1; 7 nucleotides agree with TRBD1. Germline trimming cut 6 bases from V and 6 bases from J; bases unmatched to any gene: 5. Germline V gene data show CDR1 as MGHDK and CDR2 as SYGVNS. The CDR3 totals 13 residues. This chain's CDR3 is CASSLGDSNEQFF. Here the CDR3 DNA reads TGTGCCAGCAGCCTCGGGGACAGCAATGAGCAGTTCTTC.

This clone was detected once. This chain links TRBV10-3 with TRBJ2-3, with a possible D match to TRBD1 (5 bases). The CDR3 runs to 13 residues. Germline V lookup: CDR1 ENHRY, CDR2 SYGVKD. Trimming took 6 bases from V and 5 from J, leaving 12 bases between them. The CDR3 DNA reads TGTGCCATCAGCTGGACAACCGTAGATACGCAGTATTTT. Amino acids: CAISWTTVDTQYF.

This chain connects TRBV5-6 to TRBJ1-2, with D perhaps matching TRBD1 (5 bases). Trimming removed 4 bases from V and 4 bases from J, with 11 bases in between. The CDR3 runs 13 residues. Per the germline V gene, CDR1 is SGHDT and CDR2 is YYEEEE. DNA of the CDR3: TGTGCCAGCAGCCTGGATGGGGCCTATGGCTACACCTTC. The encoded protein is CASSLDGAYGYTF.

This clone occurred once. V usage is TRBV3-1 (or the pseudogene TRBV3-2) and J usage is TRBJ1-1, with TRBD1 matching 7 bases. The CDR3 consists of 15 residues. In germline, CDR1 is LGHDT, CDR2 YNNKEL (reference sequence). V lost 4 bases to trimming and J lost 1 base; unmatched junction nucleotides: 6. The chain's CDR3 is CASSPTDRANTEAFF. As DNA, the CDR3 is TGTGCCAGCAGCCCGACCGACAGGGCGAACACTGAAGCTTTCTTT.

This clone was seen only a few times. This chain connects TRBV19 to TRBJ1-1, with 8 positions matching TRBD1. With 6 bases clipped from V and 11 bases from J, the junction kept 11 bases outside the gene matches. CDR1 and CDR2 from the germline V gene are LNHDA and SQIVND (reference sequence). CDR3 size: 13 residues. The CDR3 DNA reads TGTGCCAGTAGCCCGCCGGGACAGGTTTGGGCTTTCTTT. This encodes CASSPPGQVWAFF.

CDR3 in amino acids: CASSARTGISNQPQHF. CDR3 nucleotides: TGTGCCAGTAGTGCCCGGACAGGGATAAGCAATCAGCCCCAGCATTTT. This chain links TRBV19 with TRBJ1-5; 8 positions agree with TRBD1. Losses at the gene ends were 5 bases for V and 1 base for J; bases not matched to a gene: 7. The CDR3 sequence is 16 residues long. The germline gives CDR1 LNHDA, CDR2 SQIVND (reference sequence). The complete variable domain, with remaining parts taken from reference TRBV19 and TRBJ1-5, reads DGGITQSPKYLFRKEGQNVTLSCEQNLNHDAMYWYRQDPGQGLRLIYYSQIVNDFQKGDIAEGYSVSREKKESFPLTVTSAQKNPTAFYLCASSARTGISNQPQHFGDGTRLSIL.

This chain links TRBV19 with TRBJ2-6; 7 nucleotides align to TRBD1. CDR3 size: 15 residues. V was clipped by 7 bases and J by 2 bases; unmatched bases: 5. CDR1 is LNHDA, CDR2 SQIVND, per germline (reference sequence). CDR3 residues: CASTGGAAGANVLTF. The CDR3 nucleotides are TGTGCCAGTACAGGGGGAGCGGCTGGGGCCAACGTCCTGACTTTC. Full variable domain (missing parts from reference TRBV19 and TRBJ2-6): DGGITQSPKYLFRKEGQNVTLSCEQNLNHDAMYWYRQDPGQGLRLIYYSQIVNDFQKGDIAEGYSVSREKKESFPLTVTSAQKNPTAFYLCASTGGAAGANVLTFGAGSRLTVL.